This T cell receptor (beta chain) comes out of a study of CD8+ T cells in alopecia areata. Overall study context: The duration of tofacitinib was 6 to 18 months, with 6 months off drug afterward.

From germline, CDR1 is MNHEY and CDR2 SVGAGI. This CDR3 spans 13 amino acids. Trimming stripped 2 bases from V and 2 bases from J, with 6 bases between. Treatment specified: oral pan-JAK inhibitor, 5-10 mg twice daily. The study, taken as a whole, reports: Lesional scalp, especially alopecia totalis/universalis, showed higher clonality than normal scalp.

This clone has just a few counts. Its antigen remains unknown. Other DNA sequences within the sample encode an identical CDR3. The sequencing template was cDNA reverse transcribed from extracted RNA. TCRdb's copy holds only in-frame clones and misses some; the assay was immunoSEQ multiplex PCR. The sample lists fewer than 200,000 clones; roughly 60% were seen once. The material was CD4+ T cells sorted from blood, obtained at approximately week 60, from a patient treated with tofacitinib. This TCR derives from a human donor with alopecia areata. The chain links TRBV6-5 to TRBJ1-1; no clear D gene. The CDR3 sequence: CASSYGGNTEAFF. The CDR3 DNA sequence: TGTGCCAGCAGTTACGGTGGAAACACTGAAGCTTTCTTT.